This TCR beta chain was captured in a study of blood T cells in healthy people across ages. A sample-barcoded 5' primer and a J-beta primer mix were used in a second PCR of roughly 6 to 11 cycles. TCRdb independently ran MiXCR on the 5' RACE reads; one entry per CDR3 protein. The sample includes about a million distinct CDR3 sequences, 45% to 60% of them seen just once. This clonotype was counted between two and nine times. Caucasian individuals from Russia who were healthy and aged about 6 to 95 acted as donors. Trimming removed 9 bases at V and 1 base at J, with 16 bases between. From germline, CDR1 is MNHEY and CDR2 SMNVEV (reference sequence). This CDR3 region has 14 residues.

V gene TRBV27 combines with J gene TRBJ2-7, with D perhaps assigned TRBD1 or TRBD2 (5 bases each). The clonotype comes from a woman in her sixties or seventies in good health. Sequenced: blood. The CDR3 nucleotides are TGTGCCAGTGCCGCCGTGGGGGAATCCTACGAGCAGTACTTC. Its protein is CASAAVGESYEQYF.